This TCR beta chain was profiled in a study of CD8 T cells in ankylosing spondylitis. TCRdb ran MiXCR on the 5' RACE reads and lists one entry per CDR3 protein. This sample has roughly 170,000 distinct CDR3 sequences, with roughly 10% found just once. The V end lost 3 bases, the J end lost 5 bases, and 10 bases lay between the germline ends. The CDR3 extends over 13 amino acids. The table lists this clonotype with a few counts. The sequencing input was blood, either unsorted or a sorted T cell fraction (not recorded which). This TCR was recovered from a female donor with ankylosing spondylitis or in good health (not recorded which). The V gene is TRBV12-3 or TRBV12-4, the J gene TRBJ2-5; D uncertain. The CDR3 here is CASSFTSEETQYF. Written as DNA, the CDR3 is TGTGCCAGCAGTTTTACGAGCGAGGAGACCCAGTACTTC.